This T cell receptor (beta chain) was found in a study of blood T cell repertoires in COVID-19. Whole-study context: Material from acute and convalescent COVID-19 was sourced from the United States, Italy and Spain. From T cells, B-cell-depleted T cells, or PBMCs came the material, which was cDNA or gDNA.

This CDR3 spans 14 amino acids. Germline-derived CDR1 and CDR2 are KGHSH and LQKENI. The V and J ends lost 2 bases and 1 base respectively, with 6 bases between them. Profiling relied on immunoSEQ multiplex PCR, and the TCRdb table lists in-frame clones only, not all of them. Among roughly 250,000 clones listed, 87% were seen once. Sequencing was performed on peripheral blood. This TCR came from a man aged 55 to 70 who had recovered from COVID-19. J is TRBJ1-3 and V is TRBV18, with D uncertain. CDR3 protein: CASSPGSSGNTIYF. The DNA of the CDR3 is TGTGCCAGCTCACCAGGGAGTTCTGGAAACACCATATATTTT.